This T cell receptor (beta chain) derives from a study of blood T cell repertoires in COVID-19. Study in general: T cells, B-cell-depleted T cells, or PBMCs provided the cDNA or gDNA that served as material.

Living in 24 US areas, the participants were between 18 and 89 years of age. Germline V lookup: CDR1 LNHDA, CDR2 SQIVND (reference sequence). The CDR3 sequence is 13 residues long. V lost 8 bases and J lost 4; bases outside the gene matches: 4. Assay: immunoSEQ multiplex PCR; the TCRdb copy retains only in-frame clones and omits some. The repertoire consists of 300,000 to 400,000 clones, with about 88% occurring once and the leading ten covering about 2.4%. The receptor was derived from a man in his 60s who had recovered from COVID-19. This rearrangement joins TRBV19 to TRBJ1-3, with 8 bases lining up with TRBD1. Sequenced sample: PBMCs or T cells enriched from blood (not recorded which). CDR3 protein: CASAWTGGNTIYF. The CDR3 coding sequence is TGTGCCAGTGCCTGGACAGGGGGAAACACCATATATTTT.